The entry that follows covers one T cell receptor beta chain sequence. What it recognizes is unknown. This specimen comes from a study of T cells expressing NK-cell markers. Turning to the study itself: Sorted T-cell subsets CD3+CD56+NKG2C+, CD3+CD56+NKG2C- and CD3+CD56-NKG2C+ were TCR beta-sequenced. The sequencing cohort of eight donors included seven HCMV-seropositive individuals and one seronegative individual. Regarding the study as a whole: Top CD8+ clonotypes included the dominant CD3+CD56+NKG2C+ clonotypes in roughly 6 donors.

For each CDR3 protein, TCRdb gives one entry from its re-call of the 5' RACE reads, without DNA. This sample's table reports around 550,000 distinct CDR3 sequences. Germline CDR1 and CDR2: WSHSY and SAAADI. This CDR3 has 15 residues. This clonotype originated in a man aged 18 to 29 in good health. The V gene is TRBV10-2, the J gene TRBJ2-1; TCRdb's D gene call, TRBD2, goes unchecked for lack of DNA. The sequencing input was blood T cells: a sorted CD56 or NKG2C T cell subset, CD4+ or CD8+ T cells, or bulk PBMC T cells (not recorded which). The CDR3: CASRHLAEIPNEQFF.